The 8 T cell receptor beta chains presented below share a single source sample, sequenced in a study of T cells in tuberculosis. The assay was immunoSEQ multiplex PCR, and TCRdb's table has in-frame clones only and misses some. The sample includes more than 35,000 clones, 90% to 95% of them seen just once. Source material: PBMCs. These receptors were obtained from a donor between 10 and 35 years old with latent tuberculosis or without tuberculosis infection.

This chain uses TRBV2 with TRBJ2-1; D call uncertain. From germline, CDR1 is SNHLY and CDR2 FYNNEI. The CDR3 is 13 amino acids. Trimming took 8 bases from V and 8 from J, leaving 16 bases between them. CDR3 sequence: CASHPNKHDEQFF. The CDR3 region has the DNA TGTGCCAGCCACCCCAATAAGCACGATGAGCAGTTCTTC.

This chain joins TRBV5-1 and TRBJ2-3; 7 nucleotides match TRBD2. CDR3 size: 16 residues. Germline CDR1 is SGHRS and CDR2 is YFSETQ. V shed 4 bases, J shed 2 bases, and the junction held 10 bases outside the gene matches. CDR3 in DNA: TGCGCCAGCAGCCCCCTAGCGGTGAGATTCACAGATACGCAGTATTTT. Amino acids: CASSPLAVRFTDTQYF. The variable domain in full, completed from reference TRBV5-1 and TRBJ2-3, reads KAGVTQTPRYLIKTRGQQVTLSCSPISGHRSVSWYQQTPGQGLQFLFEYFSETQRNKGNFPGRFSGRQFSNSRSEMNVSTLELGDSALYLCASSPLAVRFTDTQYFGPGTRLTVL.

This chain uses TRBV25-1 with TRBJ1-3; a weak D match, TRBD1 (5 bases). The CDR3 is made up of 17 amino acids. Germline V gene sequence: CDR1 MGHDK, CDR2 SYGVNS. V was clipped by 5 bases and J by 4 bases, with 21 bases between them. CDR3 region: CASSTLNYRSLGNTIYF. The CDR3 DNA reads TGTGCCAGCAGTACCTTGAACTACAGGTCCCTGGGAAACACCATATATTTT.

CDR3 amino acids: CASSLTGAWTEAFF. In DNA form, the CDR3 reads TGTGCCAGTAGCCTAACAGGGGCTTGGACTGAAGCTTTCTTT. The V call is TRBV19, the J call TRBJ1-1; 7 nucleotides match TRBD1. This CDR3 is 14 amino acids long. Germline V gene data show CDR1 as LNHDA and CDR2 as SQIVND (reference sequence). The V gene end was trimmed by 6 bases and the J gene end by 5 bases; junction bases not matched to a gene: 9.

The gene calls are TRBV5-1 and TRBJ2-7, with TRBD1 identical over 9 bases. CDR1 is SGHRS, CDR2 YFSETQ, per germline. The CDR3 is made up of 15 amino acids. Trimming cost V 1 base and J 3 bases; bases outside gene matches: 5. The CDR3 DNA follows: TGCGCCAGCAGCTTGAAACAGGGGGCGGGCTACGAGCAGTACTTC. Encoded protein: CASSLKQGAGYEQYF.

In its sample, this clone was seen once. The J gene is TRBJ2-7, the V gene TRBV27; D remains ambiguous. CDR1 and CDR2 from the germline V gene are MNHEY and SMNVEV (reference sequence). Trimming left V 0 bases short and J 3 bases short, with 12 bases between. The CDR3 extends over 15 amino acids. The CDR3 protein is CASSLSPLALYEQYF. The CDR3 DNA sequence: TGTGCCAGCAGTTTATCCCCACTCGCTCTCTACGAGCAGTACTTC.

The rearrangement joins TRBV27 to TRBJ1-2; tentative D call: TRBD1 (6 bases). Trimming shortened V by 2 bases and J by 3 bases, and 10 bases separated the two germline ends. The CDR3 has 14 residues. Germline-derived CDR1 and CDR2 are MNHEY and SMNVEV (reference sequence). CDR3 sequence: CASSLDAGDYGYTF. In DNA, the CDR3 is TGTGCCAGCAGTTTAGACGCAGGGGACTATGGCTACACCTTC.

The rearrangement joins TRBV18 to TRBJ1-3; the D gene is possibly TRBD1 (6 bases). The CDR3 consists of 16 residues. V gave up 3 bases and J gave up 0 bases, with 12 bases separating them. CDR1 and CDR2 (germline): KGHSH, LQKENI. This CDR3 reads CASSPSQGDSGNTIYF. CDR3 nucleotide sequence: TGTGCCAGCTCACCCTCACAGGGAGACTCTGGAAACACCATATATTTT.